The source of this T cell receptor beta chain is a study of tumor and adjacent non-tumor tissue in lung cancer. Background on the study: Each sample yielded 4 million to 5 million productive TCRbeta reads on average. The study's findings and limits: Significantly higher TCR diversity was found in tumor than normal lung.

No cell sorting was done before RNA was extracted from the tissue. Three rounds of nested PCR, following a modified ARM-PCR protocol, produced the TCRbeta library. Each CDR3 protein gets one entry after TCRdb re-called the multiplex PCR reads with MiXCR. The data contain over 60,000 distinct CDR3 sequences, over 75% of them singletons. CDR1 is SQVTM, CDR2 ANQGSEA, per germline. The CDR3 is 13 residues long. As for this clonotype: The antigen remains unidentified.

Sequencing was carried out using lung tumor tissue. The receptor was isolated from a woman between 45 and 65 years old with non-small cell lung cancer. The chain couples TRBV29-1 to TRBJ1-1; D is unresolved. In DNA, the CDR3 is TGCAGAGCGAGCATAGGGATGGGCAGTGAAGCTTTCTTT. Translation gives CRASIGMGSEAFF.